This T cell receptor beta chain appears in the sequencing data of a study of blood T cell repertoires in COVID-19. Study information: Acute-phase and convalescent COVID-19 samples originated in the United States, Italy and Spain. The cDNA or gDNA used as material had been derived from T cells, B-cell-depleted T cells, or PBMCs.

The germline CDR1 and CDR2 sequences are SGHRS and YFSETQ. The CDR3 is made up of 14 amino acids. Trimming removed 5 bases from V and 3 bases from J, with 15 bases in between. In the authors' methods: Amplifying reference gene primers gave estimates of nucleated cell counts. TCRdb's table, derived via immunoSEQ multiplex PCR, lists solely in-frame clones and lacks some. For V, J and clone size, that table is used; D and trimming come from the DNA. Of about 150,000 clones in the sample, around 87% were seen once. The specimen was peripheral blood. The TCR sequence derives from a man older than 75 with acute or convalescent COVID-19. The chain employs TRBV5-1 and TRBJ2-7, with D tentatively TRBD1 (6 bases). CDR3 in amino acids: CASSPSGQHYEQYF. CDR3 DNA: TGCGCCAGCAGTCCCTCGGGACAACACTACGAGCAGTACTTC.